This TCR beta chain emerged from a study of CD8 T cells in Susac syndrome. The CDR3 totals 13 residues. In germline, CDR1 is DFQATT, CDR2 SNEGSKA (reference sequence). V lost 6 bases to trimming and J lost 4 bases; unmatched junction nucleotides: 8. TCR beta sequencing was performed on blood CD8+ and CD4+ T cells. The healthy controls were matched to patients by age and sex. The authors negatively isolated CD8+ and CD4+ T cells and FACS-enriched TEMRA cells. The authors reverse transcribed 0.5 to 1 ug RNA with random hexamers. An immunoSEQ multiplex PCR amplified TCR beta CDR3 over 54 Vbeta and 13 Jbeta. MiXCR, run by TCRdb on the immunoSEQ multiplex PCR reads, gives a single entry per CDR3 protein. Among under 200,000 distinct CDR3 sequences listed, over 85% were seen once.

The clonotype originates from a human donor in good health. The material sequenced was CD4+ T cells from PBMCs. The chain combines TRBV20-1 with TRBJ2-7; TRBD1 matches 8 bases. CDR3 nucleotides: TGCAGTGCCGGGGACAGGTGGTCATACGAGCAGTACTTC. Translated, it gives CSAGDRWSYEQYF.